A selection of T cell receptor beta chains follows, all from one sample in a study of T cells in tuberculosis. Repertoires were generated with immunoSEQ multiplex PCR, while TCRdb's copy carries only in-frame clones and drops some. The sample consists of roughly 19,000 clones, around 89% of them appearing once. Material: PBMCs. The receptors here all came from a donor between 5 and 29 years old with latent tuberculosis or without tuberculosis infection. Each CDR3 is given with its conserved first and last residue. The D gene is left open where the match is weak. For some rows the clone size is stated as once, few or many, or as a class when expanded; others skip it.

>TRBV27|TRBJ1-1|.|TRBD1
CASSLLSRGRTEAFF
TGTGCCAGCAGTTTATTGAGCAGGGGGCGTACTGAAGCTTTCTTT
>TRBV6-1|TRBJ2-2|once|TRBD1
CASSEQGAGELFF
TGTGCCAGCAGTGAACAGGGGGCCGGGGAGCTGTTTTTT
>TRBV5-6|TRBJ2-2|.|.
CASSLRRRRTGELFF
TGTGCCAGCAGCTTGAGACGGAGGAGGACCGGGGAGCTGTTTTTT
>TRBV28|TRBJ2-3|.|TRBD2
CASTSSGAGGVRDTQYF
TGTGCCAGCACTTCTTCCGGGGCGGGGGGAGTTAGGGATACGCAGTATTTT
>TRBV29-1|TRBJ2-3|.|TRBD1
CSVAGTGTGSTDTQYF
TGCAGCGTTGCGGGCACCGGGACAGGGAGCACAGATACGCAGTATTTT
>TRBV6-5|TRBJ1-5|.|.
CASSSDSSNQPQHF
TGTGCCAGCAGTTCAGACAGCAGCAATCAGCCCCAGCATTTT
>TRBV27|TRBJ1-5|.|.
CASRAGGNQPQHF
TGTGCCAGCAGGGCAGGGGGCAATCAGCCCCAGCATTTT
>TRBV10-3|TRBJ2-3|.|TRBD1
CAISENRGTDTQYF
TGTGCCATCAGTGAGAACAGGGGCACGGATACGCAGTATTTT
>TRBV14|TRBJ2-1|few|.
CASSQDLSPSLFNNEQFF
TGTGCCAGCAGCCAAGATCTTTCCCCGAGCCTGTTCAACAATGAGCAGTTCTTC
>TRBV2|TRBJ2-7|.|TRBD1
CASRGQGTSYEQYF
TGTGCCAGCAGGGGACAGGGAACGTCCTACGAGCAGTACTTC
>TRBV6-5|TRBJ2-7|.|TRBD1
CASRRGTGTYEQYF
TGTGCCAGCCGACGTGGGACAGGGACCTACGAGCAGTACTTC
>TRBV9|TRBJ2-7|.|.
CASSVEGDYEQYF
TGTGCCAGCAGCGTAGAGGGAGACTACGAGCAGTACTTC
>TRBV28|TRBJ1-2|.|.
CASRQGQIFPYGYTF
TGTGCCAGCAGACAAGGACAGATTTTTCCCTATGGCTACACCTTC
>TRBV5-8|TRBJ1-6|once|TRBD1
CASSRLGQDNSPLHF
TGTGCCAGCAGTCGCCTGGGACAGGATAATTCACCCCTCCACTTT
>TRBV6-6|TRBJ1-4|.|.
CASSPVDEKLFF
TGTGCCAGCAGCCCCGTCGATGAAAAACTGTTTTTT
>TRBV7-2|TRBJ2-5|.|.
CASSMTSLETQYF
TGTGCCAGCAGCATGACTAGTCTAGAGACCCAGTACTTC
>TRBV6-4|TRBJ2-3|.|TRBD2
CASSDGLAGETDTQYF
TGTGCCAGCAGTGACGGACTAGCGGGGGAAACAGATACGCAGTATTTT
>TRBV9|TRBJ2-3|once|.
CASSVGGAVKSTQYF
TGTGCCAGCAGCGTAGGAGGAGCGGTTAAAAGTACGCAGTATTTT
>TRBV7-2|TRBJ1-1|.|.
CASSLVYRGSPEAFF
TGTGCCAGCAGCTTAGTTTATAGGGGAAGCCCTGAAGCTTTCTTT